The entry below gives a single T cell receptor beta chain sequence along with its context. Its antigen is unknown. The data were taken from a study of CD8+ T cells in alopecia areata. Whole-study context: Treated individuals took tofacitinib by mouth, 5 to 10 mg twice daily. Tofacitinib ran 6 to 18 months, followed by 6 months off drug.

cDNA serving as the sequencing template came from extracted, reverse transcribed RNA. The data were produced by immunoSEQ multiplex PCR, yet TCRdb's version contains in-frame clones alone and is incomplete. The sample shows about 150,000 clones, around 47% of them seen only once. Study findings and constraints: Mouse data revealed clearer TCR sharing than patient data did, a gap possibly tied to HLA. Higher clonality was seen in lesional scalp than in normal scalp, especially in alopecia totalis/universalis.

V lost 0 bases and J lost 8, with 22 bases in between. Per the germline V gene, CDR1 is MGHRA and CDR2 is YSYEKL. This CDR3 region has 17 residues. V is TRBV4-1 and J is TRBJ1-1; D is possibly TRBD1 (6 bases). The source material was CD4+ T cells sorted from blood. The sequence was obtained from a human donor with alopecia areata. The CDR3 coding sequence is TGCGCCAGCAGCCAAGATTGGGCCCGGGGGCGACGCTGGGAAGCTTTCTTT. Translation: CASSQDWARGRRWEAFF.